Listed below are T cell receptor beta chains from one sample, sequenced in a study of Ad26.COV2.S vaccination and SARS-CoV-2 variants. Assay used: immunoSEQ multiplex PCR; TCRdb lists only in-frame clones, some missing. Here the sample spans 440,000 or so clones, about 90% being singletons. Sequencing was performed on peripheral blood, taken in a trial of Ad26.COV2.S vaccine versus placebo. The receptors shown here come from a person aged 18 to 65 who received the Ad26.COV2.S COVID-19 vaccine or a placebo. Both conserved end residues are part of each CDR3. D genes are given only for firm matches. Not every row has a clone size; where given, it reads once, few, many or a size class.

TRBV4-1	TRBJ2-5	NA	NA	TGCGCCAGCAGCCAAGCGGAGGAGGAGACCCAGTACTTC	CASSQAEEETQYF
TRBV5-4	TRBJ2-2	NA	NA	TGTGCCAGCAGCTTGATAGGGGACACCGGGGAGCTGTTTTTT	CASSLIGDTGELFF
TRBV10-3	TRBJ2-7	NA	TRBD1	TGTGCCATCAGTGACAGACAGGGACACTCCTACGAGCAGTACTTC	CAISDRQGHSYEQYF
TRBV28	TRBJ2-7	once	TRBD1	TGTGCCAGCAGTTCCCACGACAGGGGACACTACGAGCAGTACTTC	CASSSHDRGHYEQYF
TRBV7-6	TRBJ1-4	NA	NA	TGTGCCAGCAGCTACGACCTGGGAACGGGTGAAAAACTGTTTTTT	CASSYDLGTGEKLFF
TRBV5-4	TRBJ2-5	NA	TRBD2	TGTGCCAGCAGCCCCACGGGACTAGCGGGAGGGCAAGAGACCCAGTACTTC	CASSPTGLAGGQETQYF
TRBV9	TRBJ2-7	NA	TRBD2	TGTGCCAGCAGCCTAGCGGGGTTATCCTACGAGCAGTACTTC	CASSLAGLSYEQYF
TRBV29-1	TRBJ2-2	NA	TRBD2	TGCAGCGTTTCCGGGACTACGAACACCGGGGAGCTGTTTTTT	CSVSGTTNTGELFF
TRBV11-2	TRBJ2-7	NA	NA	TGTGCCAGCAGCTTAGTCGGATACGAGCAGTACTTC	CASSLVGYEQYF
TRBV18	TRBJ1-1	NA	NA	TGTGCCAGCTCACCGGAGGGGCCGATGAACACTGAAGCTTTCTTT	CASSPEGPMNTEAFF
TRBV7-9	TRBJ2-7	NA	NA	TGTGCCAGCAGCTTAGTGGGGCTCAGTTCCTACGAGCAGTACTTC	CASSLVGLSSYEQYF
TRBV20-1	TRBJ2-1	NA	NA	TGCAGTGCTAGCAACCCAGATGAGCAGTTCTTC	CSASNPDEQFF
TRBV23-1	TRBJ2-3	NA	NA	TGCGCCAGCAGTCAATCGGCGGGGACACCTAGCACAGATACGCAGTATTTT	CASSQSAGTPSTDTQYF
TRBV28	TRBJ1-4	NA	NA	TGTGCCAGCAGCGCCGCGGGGGCTGGGGATGAAAAACTGTTTTTT	CASSAAGAGDEKLFF
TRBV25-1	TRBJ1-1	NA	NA	TGTGCCAGCAGTGAAATGAACACTGAAGCTTTCTTT	CASSEMNTEAFF
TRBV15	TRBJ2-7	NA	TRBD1	TGTGCCACCAGCAATCCGGGACAGTTCTACGAGCAGTACTTC	CATSNPGQFYEQYF
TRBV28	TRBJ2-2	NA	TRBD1	TGTGCCAGCAGTTACCGGGACAGGGGTCTGGGGGAGCTGTTTTTT	CASSYRDRGLGELFF
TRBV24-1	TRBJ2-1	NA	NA	TGTGCCACCAGTGATTTCAGGACAGAGAGGGGTGACAATGAGCAGTTCTTC	CATSDFRTERGDNEQFF
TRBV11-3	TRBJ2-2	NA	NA	TGTGCCAGCAGCCCCGCCGACACCGGGGAGCTGTTTTTT	CASSPADTGELFF
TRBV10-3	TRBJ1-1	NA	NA	TGTGCCATCACGGGGGGCATAGGCACTGAAGCTTTCTTT	CAITGGIGTEAFF